The present entry profiles one TCR beta chain with its context. The sample is drawn from a study of identical twins. In TCRdb, the 5' RACE reads were re-called with MiXCR into one record per CDR3 protein. Of nearly 900,000 distinct CDR3 sequences listed, approximately 13% are singletons. The CDR3 consists of 16 residues. Germline assignment: CDR1 SGHNT and CDR2 YENEEA. V lost 0 bases, J lost 3 bases, and 12 bases lay in between. The sample was also linked to a second study, of yellow fever vaccine responses in identical twins.

The specimen sequenced was PBMCs. V gene TRBV11-3 combines with J gene TRBJ2-1; D possibly uses TRBD1 or TRBD2 (5 bases each). The source is a woman aged 18-29 years in good health. CDR3: CASSLEVAGSYNEQFF. CDR3 DNA sequence: TGTGCCAGCAGCTTAGAGGTTGCAGGGAGCTACAATGAGCAGTTCTTC.